This T cell receptor (beta chain) was sequenced in a study of blood T cell repertoires in COVID-19. Clones were sequenced by immunoSEQ multiplex PCR, and TCRdb holds only the in-frame ones, with some missing. The sample lists some 99,000 clones, about 86% seen once, with 13% in the top ten. Germline CDR1 reads SEHNR; CDR2 reads FQNEAQ (reference sequence). Germline trimming cut 5 bases from V and 4 bases from J; bases unmatched to any gene: 6. The CDR3 runs to 15 residues. The receptor's source is a woman aged 60-75 years in a cohort sampled during active or convalescent COVID-19. The source material was peripheral blood. The V gene is TRBV7-9, the J gene TRBJ2-7; 12 nucleotides line up with TRBD2. The CDR3 loop reads CASSTPGLAGYEQYF. The CDR3 DNA reads TGTGCCAGCAGCACCCCGGGACTAGCGGGTTACGAGCAGTACTTC.